What follows are 26 T cell receptor beta chains derived from one specimen sequenced in a study of somatic mutations in cytotoxic T cells in rheumatoid arthritis. Data came from immunoSEQ multiplex PCR; TCRdb stores just in-frame clones and leaves some out. This table has 15,000 to 20,000 clones, over 75% appearing once. Sequencing was carried out using CD8+ T cells sorted from blood. Every receptor here comes from a man aged 18 to 30 with rheumatoid arthritis.

The genes are TRBV30 and TRBJ1-6; tentative D call: TRBD1 (6 bases). Looked up from germline, CDR1 is GTSNPN and CDR2 is SVGIG (reference sequence). The V end lost 6 bases, the J end lost 0 bases, and 12 bases lay between the germline ends. CDR3 length equals 15 residues. The CDR3 spells CACQGQGSYNSPLHF. Here the CDR3 DNA reads TGTGCCTGTCAGGGGCAGGGCTCCTATAATTCACCCCTCCACTTT.

The chain links TRBV7-9 to TRBJ1-2; D is uncertain. This CDR3 has 14 amino acids. V lost 5 bases, J lost 4 bases, and 14 bases lay in between. Per germline, CDR1 SEHNR and CDR2 FQNEAQ (reference sequence). The CDR3 protein is CASSPPGLGYGYTF. For the CDR3, the DNA is TGTGCCAGCAGCCCCCCGGGCCTTGGCTATGGCTACACCTTC. The full variable domain, in which reference TRBV7-9 and TRBJ1-2 provide the parts outside the CDR3, is DTGVSQNPRHKITKRGQNVTFRCDPISEHNRLYWYRQTLGQGPEFLTYFQNEAQLEKSRLLSDRFSAERPKGSFSTLEIQRTEQGDSAMYLCASSPPGLGYGYTFGSGTRLTVV.

The V gene is TRBV7-9, the J gene TRBJ1-5, with 9 bases aligning to TRBD1. Germline values: CDR1 SEHNR, CDR2 FQNEAQ (reference sequence). J lost 5 bases, V lost 5 bases, and 10 bases had no gene match. The length of the CDR3 is 16 residues. The CDR3 region has the DNA TGTGCCAGCAGCGTCGTGACAGGGGGAAACGATCAGCCCCAGCATTTT. It translates to CASSVVTGGNDQPQHF.

The genes are TRBV10-1 and TRBJ1-1; D is unclear. CDR3 length: 13 residues. Germline V gene sequence: CDR1 WNHNN, CDR2 SYGVQD (reference sequence). Trimming left V 2 bases short and J 3 bases short, with 7 bases between. The CDR3 DNA sequence: TGCGCCAGCAGTGAGCTGCCCTACACTGAAGCTTTCTTT. This translates into CASSELPYTEAFF.

The chain joins TRBV27 to TRBJ1-2; 7 bases are shared with TRBD1. V dropped 6 bases and J dropped 3; count of bases not matched to a gene: 7. Germline-derived CDR1 and CDR2 are MNHEY and SMNVEV (reference sequence). The CDR3 has 14 amino acids. This CDR3 reads CASSSRDSHYGYTF. The CDR3 DNA is TGTGCCAGCAGCAGCCGGGACAGCCACTATGGCTACACCTTC.

The chain carries TRBV14 and TRBJ2-5, with 14 bases matching TRBD2. The V segment lost 3 bases and the J segment 1 base; nucleotides outside the gene matches: 1. This CDR3 comprises 16 residues. Per the germline V gene, CDR1 is SGHDN and CDR2 is FVKESK. CDR3 sequence (DNA): TGTGCCAGCAGCCACGGGACTAGCGGGGGCCAAGAGACCCAGTACTTC. This codes for CASSHGTSGGQETQYF.

A note on this clone: Mismatch with germline at one junction end may stem from a read error. The V and J genes are TRBV7-7 and TRBJ2-1; 9 positions match TRBD2. The germline V gene has CDR1 SSHAT and CDR2 FNYEAQ (reference sequence). The length of the CDR3 is 16 residues. The CDR3 DNA follows: TGTGCTAGCAGCTTATATTTAGCGGGGGACTCCAATGAGCAGTTCTTC. Amino acid sequence: CASSLYLAGDSNEQFF.

This clone turned up a few times. The genes are TRBV7-9 and TRBJ1-3, with D hard to call. Trimming left V 3 bases short and J 0 bases short, with 0 bases between. Germline lookup yields CDR1 SEHNR and CDR2 FQNEAQ (reference sequence). There are 12 residues in the CDR3. CDR3 residues: CASSFSGNTIYF. The CDR3 nucleotides are TGTGCCAGCAGCTTCTCTGGAAACACCATATATTTT.

The J gene is TRBJ1-3, the V gene TRBV11-2; possibly TRBD1 for D (5 bases). The CDR3 length is 16 residues. CDR1 and CDR2 (germline): SGHAT, FQNNGV. Between the trimmed V and J ends, which lost 4 bases and 5 bases, there was a span of 18 bases. The CDR3 sequence is CASSSITGAIRNTIYF. The CDR3 coding sequence is TGTGCCAGCAGCTCGATAACCGGGGCTATTAGAAACACCATATATTTT. The complete variable domain, with remaining parts taken from reference TRBV11-2 and TRBJ1-3, reads EAGVAQSPRYKIIEKRQSVAFWCNPISGHATLYWYQQILGQGPKLLIQFQNNGVVDDSQLPKDRFSAERLKGVDSTLKIQPAKLEDSAVYLCASSSITGAIRNTIYFGEGSWLTVV.

The gene calls are TRBV7-2 and TRBJ2-5, with 9 bases that match TRBD2. The CDR3 loop spans 14 amino acids. Unmatched junction bases numbered 9, after V lost 7 bases and J lost 6 bases. Per the germline V gene, CDR1 is SGHTA and CDR2 is FQGNSA. CDR3 in DNA: TGTGCCAGCAAGAACCTAGCGGGACCAAAGACCCAGTACTTC. Translating gives CASKNLAGPKTQYF.

The rearrangement joins TRBV30 to TRBJ1-3, with unresolved D. With 3 bases removed from V and 0 bases from J, the gap between germline ends came to 12 bases. Germline V gene data show CDR1 as GTSNPN and CDR2 as SVGIG (reference sequence). The CDR3 runs to 15 residues. The CDR3 reads CAWRKNFFSGNTIYF. The CDR3 DNA follows: TGTGCCTGGAGAAAAAACTTCTTCTCTGGAAACACCATATATTTT.

The chain joins TRBV6-4 to TRBJ2-3; 12 bases map to TRBD2. The CDR3 has 15 amino acids. The germline gives CDR1 MRHNA, CDR2 SNTAGT. The trim removed 4 bases at V and 1 base at J, leaving 0 bases unmatched. In nucleotides, the CDR3 is TGTGCCAGCAGTGGGACTAGCGGGGGCACAGATACGCAGTATTTT. It yields the protein CASSGTSGGTDTQYF.

This CDR3 is CASSFVSFYEQYF. As DNA, the CDR3 is TGTGCCAGCAGCTTTGTCTCCTTCTACGAGCAGTACTTC. This chain links TRBV5-8 with TRBJ2-7; D not certain. CDR3 size: 13 residues. Germline-derived CDR1 and CDR2 are SGHTS and YDEGEE. V lost 2 bases, J lost 3 bases, and 9 bases lay in between.

The chain has TRBV30 and TRBJ1-2; D perhaps matches TRBD1 (6 bases). Germline V lookup: CDR1 GTSNPN, CDR2 SVGIG (reference sequence). The V gene lost 0 bases and the J gene lost 4 bases, with 15 bases spanning the gap. The CDR3 runs 15 residues. The CDR3 sequence is CAWSVGGLLSYGYTF. The CDR3 nucleotides read TGTGCCTGGAGTGTCGGGGGGCTATTGTCCTATGGCTACACCTTC.

V gene TRBV5-1 combines with J gene TRBJ1-1, with a tentative D call TRBD1 (5 bases). The germline V gene encodes CDR1 SGHRS and CDR2 YFSETQ. CDR3 length: 15 amino acids. V dropped 4 bases and J dropped 0 bases, with 13 bases sitting between them. The CDR3 here is CASSQKQGLNTEAFF. The CDR3 DNA reads as TGCGCCAGCAGCCAAAAGCAGGGCTTGAACACTGAAGCTTTCTTT.

The chain uses TRBV11-2 and TRBJ2-2; TRBD1 agrees at 8 bases. Germline V gene data show CDR1 as SGHAT and CDR2 as FQNNGV. There are 15 residues in the CDR3. Trimming cost V 3 bases and J 4 bases; bases outside gene matches: 4. CDR3 protein: CASSFYTGGTGELFF. The DNA for the CDR3 is TGTGCCAGCAGCTTTTACACAGGGGGCACCGGGGAGCTGTTTTTT. Full variable domain (missing parts from reference TRBV11-2 and TRBJ2-2): EAGVAQSPRYKIIEKRQSVAFWCNPISGHATLYWYQQILGQGPKLLIQFQNNGVVDDSQLPKDRFSAERLKGVDSTLKIQPAKLEDSAVYLCASSFYTGGTGELFFGEGSRLTVL.

This chain links TRBV6-1 with TRBJ1-3, with 7 bases matching TRBD1. Germline-derived CDR1 and CDR2 are MNHNS and SASEGT. The CDR3 contains 15 residues. V trimming: 1 base; J trimming: 7 bases; junction bases outside the gene matches: 7. The CDR3 is CASSEVGEGANTIYF. As DNA, the CDR3 is TGTGCCAGCAGTGAAGTCGGAGAGGGGGCGAACACCATATATTTT.

This chain connects TRBV6-1 to TRBJ2-2, with D maybe TRBD2 (6 bases). Per the germline V gene, CDR1 is MNHNS and CDR2 is SASEGT. The CDR3 covers 15 residues. The V end lost 1 base, the J end lost 4 bases, and 10 bases lay between the germline ends. CDR3 DNA: TGTGCCAGCAGTGAAGTTAGCGGAACCACCGGGGAGCTGTTTTTT. Translated: CASSEVSGTTGELFF.

This chain uses TRBV11-3 with TRBJ2-7; 10 bases fit TRBD1. The V segment lost 5 bases and the J segment 4 bases; nucleotides outside the gene matches: 8. The CDR3 spans 15 residues. CDR1 and CDR2 (germline): SGHNT, YENEEA. In DNA form, the CDR3 reads TGTGCCAGCAGCCACTCCTCGGACAGGGGGTACGAGCAGTACTTC. This encodes CASSHSSDRGYEQYF. The full variable domain, its missing parts supplied by reference TRBV11-3 and TRBJ2-7, is EAGVVQSPRYKIIEKKQPVAFWCNPISGHNTLYWYLQNLGQGPELLIRYENEEAVDDSQLPKDRFSAERLKGVDSTLKIQPAELGDSAVYLCASSHSSDRGYEQYFGPGTRLTVT.

This chain joins TRBV7-6 and TRBJ2-5; 9 bases agree with TRBD2. The junction had 9 bases not matched to a gene; V was cut back by 2 bases and J by 5 bases. The CDR3 has 16 residues. Germline CDR1 SGHVS, CDR2 FNYEAQ. The CDR3 coding sequence is TGTGCCAGCAGCTTACCCGGCGGGGGGGCCGGGGAGACCCAGTACTTC. Translating gives CASSLPGGGAGETQYF.

The chain joins TRBV15 to TRBJ1-1, with no clear D. Trimming removed 0 bases from V and 7 bases from J, with 12 bases in between. CDR3 length equals 14 residues. Germline CDR1 LNHNV, CDR2 YYDKDF (reference sequence). The CDR3 coding sequence is TGTGCCACCAGCAGAGAGGTCGCTCGGGTTGAAGCTTTCTTT. Translated, it gives CATSREVARVEAFF.

The rearrangement joins TRBV13 to TRBJ1-5; D gene ambiguous. This CDR3 spans 15 amino acids. CDR1 is PRHDT, CDR2 FYEKMQ, per germline (reference sequence). The ends were cut back, 0 bases at V and 0 bases at J, with 6 bases in the middle. The chain's CDR3 is CASSLGGFSNQPQHF. As DNA, the CDR3 is TGTGCCAGCAGCTTAGGAGGATTTAGCAATCAGCCCCAGCATTTT.

J is TRBJ2-7 and V is TRBV19; 12 bases fit TRBD2. Germline CDR1 LNHDA, CDR2 SQIVND (reference sequence). J lost 2 bases, V lost 5 bases, and 13 bases had no gene match. The CDR3 length is 18 residues. The CDR3 here is CASSPLRLGLAGPYEQYF. The CDR3 DNA sequence: TGTGCCAGTAGTCCGTTACGCTTGGGACTAGCGGGTCCCTACGAGCAGTACTTC.

The CDR3 DNA is TGTGCCATCAGGCGGGACAGCGAACGTAACTATGGCTACACCTTC. This gives the protein CAIRRDSERNYGYTF. The chain links TRBV10-3 to TRBJ1-2; 7 positions agree with TRBD1. The CDR3 length is 15 residues. V shed 6 bases, J shed 1 base, and the junction held 8 bases outside the gene matches. Germline CDR1 ENHRY, CDR2 SYGVKD.

The chain employs TRBV28 and TRBJ1-6; D gene uncertain. V lost 2 bases to trimming and J lost 7 bases, with 6 bases between them. This CDR3 has 13 amino acids. CDR1 is MDHEN and CDR2 is SYDVKM in the germline V gene. This CDR3 is CASSLAGNSPLHF. The DNA for the CDR3 is TGTGCCAGCAGTTTAGCGGGGAATTCACCCCTCCACTTT.

V is TRBV19 and J is TRBJ2-2; D tentatively reads TRBD1 or TRBD2 (5 bases each). The CDR3 is made up of 16 amino acids. Germline V gives CDR1 LNHDA, CDR2 SQIVND (reference sequence). V was shortened by 3 bases and J by 6 bases, with 17 bases between the two germline ends. In nucleotides, the CDR3 is TGTGCCAGTAGTATTGCGGCTAGCCGGGGCCCCGGGGAGCTGTTTTTT. Residues: CASSIAASRGPGELFF.